This is a list of T cell receptor beta chains from one sample in a study. From the 5' RACE reads, TCRdb called clonotypes with MiXCR, one entry per CDR3 protein. The table includes approximately 57,000 distinct CDR3 sequences, less than 25% detected once. The sequenced sample consisted of tumor-infiltrating Tregs sorted from the breast tumor. The receptors shown here come from a female donor with breast cancer. Both conserved end residues are part of each CDR3. The D gene is left open where the match is weak. Size is omitted from some rows. Given values are once, few, many or a class for expanded clones.

clone size,J gene,V gene,D gene,CDR3 DNA,CDR3 protein
.,TRBJ2-2,TRBV5-1,TRBD2,TGCGCCAGCAGCTTACTAGCGGGGAACACCGGGGAGCTGTTTTTT,CASSLLAGNTGELFF
.,TRBJ2-3,TRBV24-1,.,TGTGCCACCAGTGATTGGGGACTCCAGTATTTT,CATSDWGLQYF
few,TRBJ2-1,TRBV7-2,TRBD2,TGTGCCAGCAGCTTAGCCCTAGCGGATAACAATGAGCAGTCCTTC,CASSLALADNNEQSF
few,TRBJ1-2,TRBV11-2,.,TGTGCCAGCAGCCCGAACAACTATGGCTACACCTTC,CASSPNNYGYTF
few,TRBJ2-2,TRBV5-1,TRBD2,TGCGCCAGCAGCCCGGGGAGGGGGAACACCGGGGAGCTGTTTTTT,CASSPGRGNTGELFF
few,TRBJ1-1,TRBV27,TRBD1,TGTGCCAGCAGTGGGACAGATACTCACACTGAAGCTTTCTTT,CASSGTDTHTEAFF
.,TRBJ2-6,TRBV6-2/TRBV6-3,.,TGTGCCAGCAACGACCGGCGCCCTGGGGCCAACGTCCTGACTTTC,CASNDRRPGANVLTF
many,TRBJ1-1,TRBV5-1,TRBD1,TGCGCCAGCAGCCGACAGGGGGTCGACACTGAAGCTTTCTTT,CASSRQGVDTEAFF
few,TRBJ2-5,TRBV2,TRBD1,TGTGCCAGCAAAGGGAGACAGGGTGGAGAGACCCAGTACTTC,CASKGRQGGETQYF
many,TRBJ2-5,TRBV20-1,.,TGCAGTGCTAATTACGGGCTTCGAGAGACCCAGTACTTC,CSANYGLRETQYF
many,TRBJ2-1,TRBV5-1,TRBD2,TGCGCCAGCAGCGCACTAGCGGGAGGAACCCATGAGCAGTTCTTC,CASSALAGGTHEQFF
.,TRBJ1-2,TRBV5-1,.,TGCGCCAGCGGGGAACCGTCCTATGGCTACACCTTC,CASGEPSYGYTF
.,TRBJ1-4,TRBV25-1,.,TGTGCCAGCAGTGAATATAAAGGGGATAATGAAAAACTGCTTTTT,CASSEYKGDNEKLLF
few,TRBJ2-3,TRBV5-1,TRBD2,TGCGCCAGCCGGGCAGGGAAGGCGGGAGGCTTCACAGATACGCAGTATTTT,CASRAGKAGGFTDTQYF
.,TRBJ2-1,TRBV5-1,.,TGCGCCAGCAGCGAACAGGAGGATGAGCAGTTCTTC,CASSEQEDEQFF
many,TRBJ2-3,TRBV5-1,.,TGCGCCAGCAGCACAGAACAGGGAATTAGCACAGATACGCAGTATTTT,CASSTEQGISTDTQYF
many,TRBJ2-1,TRBV7-9,TRBD1,TGTGCCAGCAGCCACCGGGACAGGGTGTACAATGAGCAGTTCTTC,CASSHRDRVYNEQFF
few,TRBJ1-1,TRBV11-1,.,TGTGCCTCTTCCAGGTTGAACACTGAAGCTTTCTTT,CASSRLNTEAFF
few,TRBJ1-5,TRBV20-1,TRBD1,TGCAGTGCTAGAGGGGGGACAGGGGGCTTCAATCAGCCCCAGCATTTT,CSARGGTGGFNQPQHF
many,TRBJ2-3,TRBV20-1,TRBD2,TGCAGTTGCCCGCGGGAGGTGACAGATACGCAGTATTTT,CSCPREVTDTQYF
.,TRBJ1-4,TRBV20-1,TRBD1,TGCAGTGCTGGTAGGGGACAGTACACCGGTGAAAAACTGTTTTTT,CSAGRGQYTGEKLFF
.,TRBJ2-7,TRBV3-1,.,TGTGCCAGCAGCGGGCGGGATGATGAGCAGTACTTC,CASSGRDDEQYF
few,TRBJ2-1,TRBV5-1,.,TGCGCCAGCCGGACTGGGGGGTCCTACAATGAGCAGTTCTTC,CASRTGGSYNEQFF
few,TRBJ1-1,TRBV20-1,.,TGCAGTGCTTCTAGTGGGCAGGGTGATGAAGCTTTCTTT,CSASSGQGDEAFF
large,TRBJ2-1,TRBV29-1,.,TGCAGCGTCCCTGGGGGGGCGGGACACAACAATGAGCAGTTCTTC,CSVPGGAGHNNEQFF
few,TRBJ1-4,TRBV20-1,TRBD1,TGCAGTGCTATCGACAGGGATGATAATGAAAAACTGTTTTTT,CSAIDRDDNEKLFF
few,TRBJ1-5,TRBV9,.,TGTGCCAGCAGCGTAAGGAGGCGGGACAATAGTCAGCCCCAGCATTTT,CASSVRRRDNSQPQHF
.,TRBJ1-4,TRBV5-4,.,TGTGCCAGCAGCGCCCGGGCAGGCCCAGAAAAACTGTTTTTT,CASSARAGPEKLFF
few,TRBJ2-3,TRBV20-1,TRBD2,TGCAGCTCCAGCTCGCGGGCTAGCGGGAAGAATACGCAGTATTTT,CSSSSRASGKNTQYF
few,TRBJ2-7,TRBV24-1,.,TGTGCCACCAGTGACCCTAGCAGGGGTTTCTACGAGCAGTACTTC,CATSDPSRGFYEQYF
few,TRBJ2-7,TRBV2,TRBD2,TGTGCCAGCGCAAAACGGGAGGTGGAGTACTTC,CASAKREVEYF
few,TRBJ2-4,TRBV29-1,.,TGCAGTGGCCTAACCAAAAACATTCAGTACTTC,CSGLTKNIQYF
few,TRBJ2-7,TRBV5-6,.,TGTGCCAGCAGTATTAGGGCTGTCTCCTACGAGCAGTACTTC,CASSIRAVSYEQYF
medium-sized,TRBJ1-2,TRBV7-2,.,TGTGCCAGCAGCTTAGGATTTAACTATGGCTACACCTTC,CASSLGFNYGYTF
.,TRBJ1-6,TRBV27,.,TGTGCCAGCAGTTTATCAGCGAGCGCCTATAATTCACCCCTCCACTTT,CASSLSASAYNSPLHF
once,TRBJ2-7,TRBV7-2,.,TGTGCCAGCAGCTGTCGGACAGCTTCCTACGAGCAGTACTTC,CASSCRTASYEQYF
.,TRBJ1-4,TRBV7-9,.,TGTGCCAGCAGCTTCGACAATCCAGGAGAAAAACTGTTTTTT,CASSFDNPGEKLFF
many,TRBJ2-3,TRBV12-3/TRBV12-4,TRBD2,TGTGCCAGCAGTTTCGCGGGGGGGCTCACAGATACGCAGTATTTT,CASSFAGGLTDTQYF
.,TRBJ1-4,TRBV4-1,.,TGCGCCAGCAGTCAGGGCAGGGAAGGTGAAAAACTGTTTTTT,CASSQGREGEKLFF